This is a list of T cell receptor beta chains from one sample in a study of blood T cell repertoires in COVID-19. Profiling relied on immunoSEQ multiplex PCR, and the TCRdb table lists in-frame clones only, not all of them. The sample has over 150,000 clones, about 73% seen once; the top ten hold about 1.8%. What was sequenced was peripheral blood. These receptors were taken from a man older than 75 with acute or convalescent COVID-19. Each CDR3 is given with its conserved first and last residue.

len | j_gene | v_gene | CDR3aa
17 | TRBJ2-3 | TRBV18 | CASSIRTSGGGSDTQYF
16 | TRBJ1-5 | TRBV10-3 | CAISEYDRGSGQPQHF
14 | TRBJ2-7 | TRBV6-5 | CASSLRDRGSEQYF
16 | TRBJ1-2 | TRBV3-1/TRBV3-2 | CASSQEVGRGVYGYTF
18 | TRBJ2-1 | TRBV24-1 | CATSDPGGGGYSYNEQFF
16 | TRBJ2-1 | TRBV5-1 | CASSLGASGSYNEQFF
17 | TRBJ1-2 | TRBV9 | CASSVESWGEGGYGYTF
13 | TRBJ2-2 | TRBV11-2 | CASSLDPGGELFF
16 | TRBJ2-7 | TRBV7-8 | CASSPQVESGRGEQYF
16 | TRBJ1-2 | TRBV27 | CASSPTYRTDNYGYTF
16 | TRBJ1-2 | TRBV5-1 | CASSSTPGERVYGYTF
13 | TRBJ2-3 | TRBV18 | CASSPEGTDTQYF
14 | TRBJ1-1 | TRBV18 | CASSPDRANTEAFF
14 | TRBJ2-7 | TRBV6-1 | CASSDFPRVNEQYF
12 | TRBJ1-1 | TRBV5-5 | CASSLRTGKAFF
17 | TRBJ1-4 | TRBV3-1/TRBV3-2 | CASSQYSAGTDNEKLFF
16 | TRBJ2-2 | TRBV5-1 | CASSIRDRGQTGELFF
14 | TRBJ1-6 | TRBV7-2 | CASSFGTGNSPLHF
16 | TRBJ1-1 | TRBV6-5 | CASSYSTSGWNTEAFF
14 | TRBJ1-4 | TRBV4-1 | CASSGGSAGEKLFF
19 | TRBJ2-1 | TRBV7-2 | CASSLYRQGPPSVYNEQFF
15 | TRBJ1-5 | TRBV7-8 | CASSSSVDSNQPQHF
14 | TRBJ1-4 | TRBV12-5 | CASGLVPGSEKLFF
16 | TRBJ1-1 | TRBV9 | CASSVGGELGNTEAFF
12 | TRBJ2-1 | TRBV27 | CASRGGGNEQFF
18 | TRBJ1-2 | TRBV7-8 | CASSLVLGDTPGSYGYTF
14 | TRBJ1-1 | TRBV10-3 | CAISVGGADTEAFF
21 | TRBJ1-3 | TRBV21-1 | CASSTGTGGSHPMAIGNTIYF
15 | TRBJ2-3 | TRBV2 | CASIRTSGGADTQYF
14 | TRBJ1-2 | TRBV18 | CASSLDSSLLGYTF
15 | TRBJ2-1 | TRBV5-1 | CASSSSSGPYNEQFF
14 | TRBJ1-2 | TRBV11-2 | CASSLSQRNYGYTF
14 | TRBJ1-2 | TRBV5-1 | CASSFTGLNYGYTF
12 | TRBJ1-1 | TRBV30 | CAWSSDFTEAFF
15 | TRBJ1-2 | TRBV25-1 | CASSEPGQGAYGYTF
14 | TRBJ1-2 | TRBV27 | CASSFGGAARGYTF
17 | TRBJ2-3 | TRBV5-1 | CASSPGASGGGTDTQYF
14 | TRBJ1-2 | TRBV30 | CAWGNNRDLDGYTF